These T cell receptor beta chains were read from a single sample in a study of blood T cell repertoires in COVID-19. Libraries were prepared by immunoSEQ multiplex PCR; TCRdb keeps only in-frame clonotypes and omits some of them. This table has approximately 180,000 clones, more than 75% appearing once. The source material was peripheral blood. The receptors stem from a man aged 40-55 years with active or convalescent COVID-19. Each CDR3 is given without its conserved first and last residue. Fields, in order: V gene, J gene, CDR3 protein.

>TRBV19|TRBJ2-3
ASSIDPLAGGISSTDTQY
>TRBV28|TRBJ2-7
ATLGGTFYEQY
>TRBV27|TRBJ1-2
ASSFAGTGNYGYT
>TRBV30|TRBJ1-2
AWRRTRYFAGYT
>TRBV9|TRBJ1-6
ASSPARGANSPLH
>TRBV19|TRBJ2-7
ASSPPHGTGNAYEQY
>TRBV19|TRBJ1-1
ASSRLGTEAF
>TRBV27|TRBJ1-3
ASSLGPGSSGNTIY
>TRBV3-1/TRBV3-2|TRBJ1-4
ASSQGAGGNEKLF
>TRBV27|TRBJ1-2
ASRGTLYGYT
>TRBV24-1|TRBJ2-7
ATSDQGQGAEEQY
>TRBV5-1|TRBJ2-1
ASGPGLAGSYNEQF
>TRBV6-6|TRBJ1-1
ASSRDRGSSEAF
>TRBV6-5|TRBJ2-5
ASSQRGGRVY
>TRBV18|TRBJ2-5
ASSPPVWGPFQETQY
>TRBV5-5|TRBJ2-5
ASSLGVLGGGETQY
>TRBV2|TRBJ1-4
ASSVDLRGTTNEKLF
>TRBV27|TRBJ1-2
ASRPGWNYGYT
>TRBV6-2/TRBV6-3|TRBJ1-2
ASSRTQGANGYT
>TRBV5-4|TRBJ2-7
ASSWDRVSDEQY